The clone carrying this T cell receptor beta chain was recorded only once. The junction does not match germline at one end; this may be a read error. Using MiXCR, TCRdb reanalyzed the PCR reads. The data hold about 16,000 clones, with about 25% observed a single time. This sample was taken from a study of metastatic and nonmetastatic thyroid tumors. Patients were all untreated before their thyroid surgery. The clonotype was recovered from a male donor with papillary thyroid cancer or a benign thyroid nodule (not recorded which). Some clones in this sample may be carry-over from other donors' samples. The sequenced sample was blood.

The CDR3 sequence: CVSIDTGGRNYGYTF. The CDR3 DNA follows: TGTGTCAGCATAGATACAGGGGGCAGGAACTATGGCTACACCTTC. The gene calls are TRBV3-1 and TRBJ1-2, with TRBD1 matching 9 bases. This CDR3 has 15 amino acids. CDR1 and CDR2 from the germline V gene are LGHDT and YNNKEL (reference sequence).